This record concerns one T cell receptor (beta chain) sequence. Unsorted PBMC replicate PCRs drew on roughly 290 ng DNA, representing tens of thousands of T cell genomes. As originally analysed: As immunoSEQ supplied junction-only sequences (without quality scores), filtering differed. Using immunoSEQ multiplex PCR, the repertoire was profiled, and TCRdb retains in-frame clones only, with some absent. V and J calls and clone size follow that table, whereas D and trimming were derived from the DNA. The repertoire includes more than 400,000 clones, about 78% of them detected once, and more than 10% sits in the top ten. Caucasian adults living in Nashville, Tennessee, provided all samples. The sample belongs to a study of shared clonotypes between healthy human individuals. Background on the study: Donors were a couple of women and a few men aged 18 to 49.

The CDR3 is 11 amino acids. Trimming removed 5 bases from V and 8 bases from J, with 7 bases in between. Germline values: CDR1 SGHVS, CDR2 FQNEAQ. This TCR derives from a woman aged 35 to 49 in good health. Some clones in this sample may be carry-over from other donors' samples. Sequences were obtained from PBMCs. The rearrangement joins TRBV7-8 to TRBJ2-1; D remains ambiguous. CDR3 DNA: TGTGCCAGCAGCCCCGATTATGAGCAGTTCTTC. Residues: CASSPDYEQFF. Full variable domain (outside the CDR3, taken from reference TRBV7-8 and TRBJ2-1): GAGVSQSPRYKVAKRGQDVALRCDPISGHVSLFWYQQALGQGPEFLTYFQNEAQLDKSGLPSDRFFAERPEGSVSTLKIQRTQQEDSAVYLCASSPDYEQFFGPGTRLTVL.